This TCR beta chain appears in the sequencing data of a study of blood T cell repertoires in COVID-19. The overall study: The origin of the acute and convalescent COVID-19 samples was the United States, Italy and Spain. T cells, B-cell-depleted T cells, or PBMCs provided the cDNA or gDNA that served as material.

From germline, CDR1 is SGHTA and CDR2 FQGNSA. The V end was cut by 4 bases, the J end by 7 bases, with 17 bases between. This CDR3 has 15 residues. Under the authors' procedure: Estimation of nucleated cell counts was performed using reference gene primer amplification. Repertoires were generated with immunoSEQ multiplex PCR, while TCRdb's copy carries only in-frame clones and drops some. The V and J calls and clone size are taken from that table; D and trimming were inferred from the DNA. The table has under 200,000 clones, 88% seen once. This TCR derives from a man aged 35-49 years with active or convalescent COVID-19. The chain couples TRBV7-2 to TRBJ2-1; D might be TRBD2 (5 bases). Sequenced material: peripheral blood. The CDR3 sequence: CASSYEGWTGNEQFF. The DNA for the CDR3 is TGTGCCAGCAGCTATGAAGGGTGGACGGGAAATGAGCAGTTCTTC.